The 3 T cell receptor beta chains below were found in one sample sequenced in a study of regulatory T cells in long-lasting Graves disease. The time point: newly diagnosed GD, antithyroid drugs for less than 3 months. PBMCs were the source of the RNA used for TCR sequencing. Arm-PCR with iRepertoire HTBI primers amplified the CDR3 regions for these TCR beta libraries. TCRdb used MiXCR to reprocess the multiplex PCR reads, holding one entry per CDR3 protein. The sample has some 220,000 distinct CDR3 sequences, around 19% seen once. In addition, the sample was reused for a study of T cells in Graves' hyperthyroidism and ophthalmopathy.

The source material was peripheral blood mononuclear cells (PBMCs), sampled at new diagnosis, from a patient treated with antithyroid drugs. The source is a woman aged 25 to 39 with Graves disease.

In this sample, this clonotype turned up many times. This sequence joins TRBV20-1 and TRBJ1-5, with TRBD1 matching 11 bases. Germline assignment: CDR1 DFQATT and CDR2 SNEGSKA (reference sequence). The trim removed 3 bases at V and 4 bases at J, leaving 5 bases unmatched. The CDR3 is 15 amino acids. CDR3 residues: CSASLGQGANQPQHF. CDR3 coding DNA: TGCAGTGCTAGCCTCGGACAGGGGGCAAATCAGCCCCAGCATTTT.

This chain links TRBV27 with TRBJ2-3, with 11 bases identical to TRBD2. V gave up 5 bases and J gave up 3 bases; unmatched junction bases: 4. This CDR3 contains 15 residues. Germline V gene lookup returns CDR1 MNHEY and CDR2 SMNVEV (reference sequence). The CDR3 here is CASSPWTSGTDTQYF. The CDR3 nucleotides read TGTGCCAGCAGTCCCTGGACTAGCGGGACAGATACGCAGTATTTT.

The sample holds a few counts of this clonotype. V and J are TRBV6-1 and TRBJ1-2; a possible D gene is TRBD1 (6 bases). The CDR3 consists of 17 residues. The germline V gene has CDR1 MNHNS and CDR2 SASEGT. V was pared by 5 bases and J by 4 bases, with 23 bases between. DNA for the CDR3: TGTGCCAGCAGTCAATCAAACCAGGGGAGGCGTAGCTATGGCTACACCTTC. As protein: CASSQSNQGRRSYGYTF.